The 11 T cell receptor beta chains reported below all come from one sample, sequenced in a study of graft-versus-host responses after intestinal transplantation. Assay used: immunoSEQ multiplex PCR; TCRdb lists only in-frame clones, some missing. The sample records about 91,000 clones, less than 95% being singletons. These receptors lack a known antigen. The sample in question was unstimulated CD4+ T cells sorted from spleen or lymph node cells, obtained before transplant. These receptors were collected from a human donor who was the organ donor for an intestinal transplant.

This rearrangement joins TRBV28 to TRBJ1-2, with TRBD1 as a possible D gene (5 bases). CDR3 length: 15 residues. The germline V gene encodes CDR1 MDHEN and CDR2 SYDVKM. The V end was cut by 8 bases, the J end by 3 bases, with 19 bases between. The chain's CDR3 is CASSQPGHTYYGYTF. In nucleotides, the CDR3 is TGTGCCAGCTCCCAGCCCGGACACACTTACTATGGCTACACCTTC.

The chain carries TRBV11-3 and TRBJ2-1, with D possibly matching TRBD1 (5 bases). CDR1 is SGHNT and CDR2 is YENEEA in the germline V gene. The CDR3 extends over 14 amino acids. Trimming shortened V by 1 base and J by 7 bases, and 11 bases separated the two germline ends. The CDR3 spells CASSLGWGSNEQFF. CDR3 nucleotides: TGTGCCAGCAGCTTAGGGTGGGGCAGTAATGAGCAGTTCTTC.

The V and J genes are TRBV19 and TRBJ2-1, with 10 bases that match TRBD1. The length of the CDR3 is 16 residues. V gave up 3 bases and J gave up 7 bases; unmatched junction bases: 9. Germline V lookup: CDR1 LNHDA, CDR2 SQIVND (reference sequence). The CDR3 region is CASSINLGQGGNEQFF. Here the CDR3 DNA reads TGTGCCAGTAGTATCAACCTCGGACAGGGGGGGAATGAGCAGTTCTTC.

This clone was seen just once. This chain connects TRBV7-3 to TRBJ2-1; 7 nucleotides line up with TRBD1. Germline values: CDR1 SGHTA, CDR2 FQGTGA. CDR3 length equals 16 residues. Germline trimming cut 5 bases from V and 3 bases from J; bases unmatched to any gene: 10. CDR3 bases: TGTGCCAGCAGCCCCAACGACAGGGCAGGCTACAATGAGCAGTTCTTC. It codes for CASSPNDRAGYNEQFF.

Note on this clone: The junction shows a germline mismatch at one end, possibly a read error. Other nucleotide sequences in the sample specify the same CDR3. Here the CDR3 reads CASSLPAGALATNEKLFF. The CDR3, as DNA: TGTGCCAGCAGCTTACCGGCAGGGGCATTAGCAACTAATGAAAAGCTGTTTTTT. The V and J genes are TRBV11-2 and TRBJ1-4; possibly TRBD1 for D (6 bases). Germline V gives CDR1 SGHAT, CDR2 FQNNGV. The CDR3 length is 18 residues.

This clone is a singleton in its sample. The rearrangement uses TRBV9 and TRBJ2-3; the D gene is possibly TRBD2 (5 bases). Germline values: CDR1 SGDLS, CDR2 YYNGEE. Trimming cost V 5 bases and J 0 bases, with 10 bases left between them. CDR3 length: 14 amino acids. The CDR3 bases are TGTGCCAGCAGTCTTAGCGCTAGCACAGATACGCAGTATTTT. As protein: CASSLSASTDTQYF.

The chain employs TRBV29-1 and TRBJ1-2, with D hard to call. V lost 3 bases and J lost 7, with 6 bases in between. From germline, CDR1 is SQVTM and CDR2 ANQGSEA. There are 10 residues in the CDR3. DNA for the CDR3: TGCAGCGTTGAGGGCCCTGGCTACACCTTC. Amino acids: CSVEGPGYTF.

The CDR3 nucleotides read TGCGCCAGCAGCCAAGATGGACAGGGAAGGGGGGAAGCTTTCTTT. This translates into CASSQDGQGRGEAFF. The chain uses TRBV4-1 and TRBJ1-1, with TRBD1 matching 8 bases. With V trimmed by 0 bases and J by 8 bases, 8 bases remained unmatched. CDR3 length: 15 amino acids. CDR1 and CDR2 (germline): MGHRA, YSYEKL.

V usage is TRBV19 and J usage is TRBJ1-3; 7 positions agree with TRBD1. Germline trimming cut 7 bases from V and 5 bases from J; bases unmatched to any gene: 8. The CDR3 length is 14 residues. The V gene's germline CDR1 is LNHDA and CDR2 SQIVND (reference sequence). CDR3 amino acids: CASTEQGSRNTIYF. The CDR3 nucleotides read TGTGCCAGTACGGAACAGGGGTCCAGAAACACCATATATTTT. Combining the CDR3 with reference TRBV19 and TRBJ1-3 gives the whole variable domain DGGITQSPKYLFRKEGQNVTLSCEQNLNHDAMYWYRQDPGQGLRLIYYSQIVNDFQKGDIAEGYSVSREKKESFPLTVTSAQKNPTAFYLCASTEQGSRNTIYFGEGSWLTVV.

The V call is TRBV7-9, the J call TRBJ2-3, with D possibly matching TRBD2 (5 bases). Germline CDR1 and CDR2: SEHNR and FQNEAQ (reference sequence). V was clipped by 2 bases and J by 1 base, with 7 bases between them. The CDR3 extends over 14 amino acids. In nucleotides, the CDR3 is TGTGCCAGCAGCTTAAACGGGGGCACAGATACGCAGTATTTT. Translating gives CASSLNGGTDTQYF.

The chain joins TRBV2 to TRBJ2-5; weak D call: TRBD1 (6 bases). The V end lost 6 bases, the J end lost 0 bases, and 14 bases lay between the germline ends. This CDR3 spans 15 amino acids. CDR1 and CDR2 from the germline V gene are SNHLY and FYNNEI. CDR3 sequence: CASRGQSTYQETQYF. CDR3 DNA sequence: TGTGCCAGCAGAGGACAGTCTACGTACCAAGAGACCCAGTACTTC.